This T cell receptor beta chain was observed in a study of blood T cell repertoires in COVID-19. Germline CDR1 is KGHSH and CDR2 is LQKENI. The CDR3 covers 15 residues. V lost 3 bases, J lost 7 bases, and 15 bases lay in between. The method was immunoSEQ multiplex PCR; TCRdb's version includes in-frame clones alone and lacks a portion of them. The sample lists about 210,000 clones, about 80% occurring once. The sequence was collected from a woman older than 75 with COVID-19, enrolled during active disease. The source material was peripheral blood. This rearrangement joins TRBV18 to TRBJ1-4; weak D call: TRBD1 (6 bases). In nucleotides, the CDR3 is TGTGCCAGCTCACCGGGCCGAGGGGGAGCTGAAAAACTGTTTTTT. Encoded protein: CASSPGRGGAEKLFF.